Given below is one T cell receptor (beta chain) in context. The antigen is not known. The data originate from a study of T cells in narcolepsy. The data were produced by immunoSEQ multiplex PCR, yet TCRdb's version contains in-frame clones alone and is incomplete. Here the sample spans about 40,000 clones, 70% to 85% being singletons. Overall study findings and caveats: Comparing one patient's CSF and blood CD4+ clonotypes highlighted HCRT- and TRIB2-specific autoreactive clonotypes.

This CDR3 comprises 17 residues. The sequence was obtained from a human donor with narcolepsy. Sequenced material: CD45RA- memory CD4+ T cells from PBMCs. This chain uses TRBV21-1 with TRBJ2-1; the DNA was not compared with TRBD1, the D call given in the table. TRBV21-1 is a pseudogene. The DNA for the CDR3 is TGTGCCAGCAGCAAAAGTCATCCTAGCAAGAAGGACAGTGAGCAGTTCTTC. Protein product: CASSKSHPSKKDSEQFF.